The 14 T cell receptor beta chains listed next were all sequenced from one sample in a study of T cells after yellow fever vaccination. TCRdb processed the 5' RACE reads anew with MiXCR; each CDR3 protein has one entry. The sample lists 500,000 to 650,000 distinct CDR3 sequences; approximately 15% were seen once. Source: PBMCs, taken on the day of the yellow fever booster vaccination. The receptors shown here come from a man aged 25-40 years who received the YFV17D yellow fever vaccine.

V and J are TRBV18 and TRBJ2-5; D may be TRBD1 (5 bases). V lost 5 bases and J 6 bases, leaving 28 bases between the germline ends. This CDR3 has 18 amino acids. Germline-derived CDR1 and CDR2 are KGHSH and LQKENI. The DNA of the CDR3 is TGTGCCAGCTCATCATCCCACCGCCCGGTTCGACAGCCCAAGACCCAGTACTTC. It encodes CASSSSHRPVRQPKTQYF.

This chain connects TRBV7-2 to TRBJ2-1; weak D call: TRBD2 (6 bases). This CDR3 comprises 14 residues. Germline V gene lookup returns CDR1 SGHTA and CDR2 FQGNSA. Trimming shortened V by 7 bases and J by 2 bases, and 12 bases separated the two germline ends. CDR3 sequence reads: CASNHGTPYNEQFF. For the CDR3, the DNA is TGTGCCAGCAACCACGGGACTCCCTACAATGAGCAGTTCTTC. The full variable domain, rest sourced from reference TRBV7-2 and TRBJ2-1, is GAGVSQSPSNKVTEKGKDVELRCDPISGHTALYWYRQSLGQGLEFLIYFQGNSAPDKSGLPSDRFSAERTGGSVSTLTIQRTQQEDSAVYLCASNHGTPYNEQFFGPGTRLTVL.

This clonotype was counted a few times. The chain joins TRBV5-5 to TRBJ2-3; D not certain. Per germline, CDR1 SGHKS and CDR2 YYEKEE (reference sequence). V lost 7 bases and J lost 6, with 12 bases in between. The CDR3 has 12 amino acids. The CDR3 DNA sequence: TGTGCCAGCTTCTCACTGGGGGATACGCAGTATTTT. It encodes CASFSLGDTQYF.

This clonotype was counted many times. CDR3 nucleotide sequence: TGTGCCAGCAGCCCCCGCACGTCTAGCAATCAGCCCCAGCATTTT. This sequence encodes CASSPRTSSNQPQHF. J is TRBJ1-5 and V is TRBV7-8; no clear D. The germline V gene has CDR1 SGHVS and CDR2 FQNEAQ. V was cut by 5 bases and J by 0 bases, with 11 bases left in between. The CDR3 has 15 residues.

This clonotype was observed a handful of times. V is TRBV7-7 and J is TRBJ2-2, with TRBD2 matching over 11 bases. The CDR3 extends over 16 amino acids. Germline V gene lookup returns CDR1 SSHAT and CDR2 FNYEAQ (reference sequence). The V gene end was trimmed by 4 bases and the J gene end by 4 bases; junction bases not matched to a gene: 5. In DNA, the CDR3 is TGTGCCAGCAGCTCTCCGACTAGCGGGACCACCGGGGAGCTGTTTTTT. Translated: CASSSPTSGTTGELFF.

The gene calls are TRBV27 and TRBJ1-2; maybe TRBD1 (5 bases). Deletions cut 8 bases from V and 0 bases from J, with 25 bases between. The CDR3 spans 18 residues. From germline, CDR1 is MNHEY and CDR2 SMNVEV (reference sequence). As DNA, the CDR3 is TGTGCCAGCGGGGCTAGGACACCCCCTTCCTTTTCTAACTATGGCTACACCTTC. Translating gives CASGARTPPSFSNYGYTF.

This clonotype was seen a few times. The rearrangement uses TRBV5-4 and TRBJ2-7; 8 nucleotides agree with TRBD1. The J segment lost 6 bases and the V segment lost 3 bases, leaving 17 bases of the junction unmatched. This CDR3 spans 17 amino acids. Germline values: CDR1 SGHNT, CDR2 YYREEE (reference sequence). The CDR3 nucleotides read TGTGCCAGCAGCTGGAGGCAAATGACAGGGGTAGGTCGCGAGCAGTACTTC. This codes for CASSWRQMTGVGREQYF.

The chain links TRBV5-6 to TRBJ2-7; D not resolved. Looked up from germline, CDR1 is SGHDT and CDR2 is YYEEEE. Trimming left V 4 bases short and J 7 bases short, with 12 bases between. The CDR3 has 12 amino acids. The CDR3 is CASSPGEVEQYF. The CDR3 DNA sequence: TGTGCCAGCAGCCCTGGGGAAGTTGAGCAGTACTTC.

The J gene is TRBJ1-2, the V gene TRBV7-8; D is possibly TRBD1 (5 bases). The germline V gene encodes CDR1 SGHVS and CDR2 FQNEAQ. The CDR3 runs 13 residues. Deletions cut 0 bases from V and 7 bases from J, with 9 bases between. CDR3 residues: CASSLARGSGYTF. CDR3 DNA: TGTGCCAGCAGCTTAGCGAGGGGTAGTGGCTACACCTTC.

This clonotype has more than one count but fewer than ten. The rearrangement uses TRBV15 and TRBJ2-3, with 10 bases matching TRBD2. The CDR3 is 16 amino acids. J was trimmed by 5 bases and V by 0 bases; bases with no gene match: 5. The germline CDR1 and CDR2 sequences are LNHNV and YYDKDF (reference sequence). DNA of the CDR3: TGTGCCACCAGCAGAGAAGCTAGCGGGAGCGTAGATACGCAGTATTTT. Encoded protein: CATSREASGSVDTQYF.

The sample holds a few counts of this clonotype. The chain joins TRBV7-2 to TRBJ1-1; no clear D gene. Deletions cut 0 bases from V and 4 bases from J, with 9 bases between. The V gene's germline CDR1 is SGHTA and CDR2 FQGNSA. This CDR3 is built from 14 residues. CDR3 DNA: TGTGCCAGCAGCTTAGCACGAATTGTCACTGAAGCTTTCTTT. Protein product: CASSLARIVTEAFF.

This clonotype was observed a few times. CDR3 region: CASSLPGLAKNIQYF. For the CDR3, the DNA is TGTGCCAGCAGTTTACCCGGATTAGCCAAAAACATTCAGTACTTC. The rearrangement joins TRBV12-3 or TRBV12-4 to TRBJ2-4; D is ambiguous. This CDR3 has 15 amino acids. V was trimmed by 2 bases and J by 0 bases, leaving 8 bases between them.

This clonotype was recorded a few times. The chain recombines TRBV6-2 or TRBV6-3 with TRBJ2-2; 16 positions agree with TRBD2. Germline assignment: CDR1 MNHEY and CDR2 SVGEGT. Trimming at V came to 1 base and at J to 5 bases, leaving 13 bases not matched to a gene. The CDR3 is made up of 21 amino acids. CDR3 residues: CASSYFSRGLAGGPGTGELFF. In nucleotides, the CDR3 is TGTGCCAGCAGTTACTTTTCCCGGGGACTAGCGGGAGGGCCAGGTACCGGGGAGCTGTTTTTT.

This clonotype was counted a few times. The V gene is TRBV19, the J gene TRBJ2-1; D is unresolved. V was trimmed by 3 bases and J by 8 bases, leaving 8 bases between them. Germline loops: CDR1 LNHDA, CDR2 SQIVND (reference sequence). CDR3 length: 12 amino acids. CDR3 in DNA: TGTGCCAGTAGTATTTGGAGTGATGAGCAGTTCTTC. It encodes CASSIWSDEQFF.